Listed below are T cell receptor beta chains from one sample, sequenced in a study of blood T cell repertoires in COVID-19. Sequencing used immunoSEQ multiplex PCR; TCRdb keeps in-frame clones, though not all of them. The table has some 250,000 clones, 70% to 75% seen once. Sample: peripheral blood. The source of these receptors is a woman older than 75 with acute or convalescent COVID-19. The CDR3 runs from the conserved cysteine through the conserved F or W. The D gene is left open where the match is weak. For some rows the clone size is stated as once, few or many, or as a class when expanded; others skip it.

D | size | J | V | CDR3 | DNA
TRBD1 | . | TRBJ1-4 | TRBV5-4 | CASSRDSFSNEKLFF | TGTGCCAGCAGCCGGGACAGTTTTAGTAATGAAAAACTGTTTTTT
TRBD2 | . | TRBJ2-3 | TRBV4-1 | CASSQERLAFSTDTQYF | TGCGCCAGCAGCCAAGAGCGACTAGCGTTTAGCACAGATACGCAGTATTTT
. | . | TRBJ1-3 | TRBV7-9 | CASSLALQHSGNTIYF | TGTGCCAGCAGCTTAGCGCTCCAACACTCTGGAAACACCATATATTTT
. | . | TRBJ1-3 | TRBV20-1 | CSASQGNTIYF | TGCAGTGCTAGCCAAGGAAACACCATATATTTT
TRBD1 | few | TRBJ2-7 | TRBV5-1 | CASNMGQGAYEQYF | TGCGCCAGCAACATGGGACAGGGGGCTTACGAGCAGTACTTC
TRBD1 | . | TRBJ2-5 | TRBV7-3 | CASSGRQGAAIQETQYF | TGTGCCAGCAGCGGTCGACAGGGGGCGGCAATACAAGAGACCCAGTACTTC
. | . | TRBJ1-1 | TRBV10-3 | CAIRGKGNTEAFF | TGTGCCATCAGGGGCAAAGGGAACACTGAAGCTTTCTTT
TRBD1 | . | TRBJ1-5 | TRBV19 | CASSIGGTGSQPQHF | TGTGCCAGTAGTATCGGAGGGACAGGGAGTCAGCCCCAGCATTTT
. | . | TRBJ2-3 | TRBV24-1 | CATSDSGTSSRDTQYF | TGTGCCACCAGTGATTCCGGCACTAGCAGCCGAGATACGCAGTATTTT
. | . | TRBJ2-2 | TRBV2 | CASKSGGESTGELFF | TGTGCCAGCAAATCTGGCGGAGAAAGTACCGGGGAGCTGTTTTTT
. | . | TRBJ2-3 | TRBV6-5 | CASSYGTGSADTQYF | TGTGCCAGCAGTTACGGGACCGGGAGCGCAGATACGCAGTATTTT
. | few | TRBJ2-7 | TRBV7-2 | CASSLQRGGPYEQYF | TGTGCCAGCAGCCTTCAGAGGGGAGGACCCTACGAGCAGTACTTC
. | . | TRBJ1-2 | TRBV6-5 | CATGGGVPGDYGYTF | TGTGCCACCGGGGGTGGGGTCCCAGGTGACTATGGCTACACCTTC
TRBD2 | . | TRBJ2-4 | TRBV6-5 | CASSYSSGLALDIQYF | TGTGCCAGCAGTTACTCGAGTGGACTAGCGCTTGACATTCAGTACTTC
TRBD2 | . | TRBJ2-3 | TRBV5-1 | CASSFRLAGDTQYF | TGCGCCAGCAGCTTCCGACTAGCGGGTGATACGCAGTATTTT
TRBD1 | . | TRBJ1-1 | TRBV25-1 | CASRREGTAEAFF | TGTGCCAGCAGGCGAGAGGGGACAGCTGAAGCTTTCTTT
. | . | TRBJ2-7 | TRBV6-5 | CASNPTGSEGYEQYF | TGTGCCAGCAACCCGACAGGGTCGGAGGGCTACGAGCAGTACTTC
. | . | TRBJ1-5 | TRBV6-5 | CASSYSWTDNQPQHF | TGTGCCAGCAGTTACTCGTGGACAGACAATCAGCCCCAGCATTTT
TRBD1 | . | TRBJ1-4 | TRBV18 | CASSPDRGGNEKLFF | TGTGCCAGCTCACCTGACAGGGGCGGGAATGAAAAACTGTTTTTT
TRBD2 | . | TRBJ2-7 | TRBV7-2 | CASSLYLAGGPGDEQYF | TGTGCCAGCAGCTTATACCTAGCGGGAGGGCCTGGCGACGAGCAGTACTTC
. | . | TRBJ2-3 | TRBV11-2 | CASSLDREFTDTQYF | TGTGCCAGCAGCTTAGATCGGGAATTCACAGATACGCAGTATTTT
TRBD2 | . | TRBJ2-7 | TRBV5-1 | CASSPGTSGSSYEQYF | TGCGCCAGCAGCCCAGGGACTAGCGGCTCATCCTACGAGCAGTACTTC
. | . | TRBJ1-3 | TRBV7-9 | CASSLQAPPDTIYF | TGTGCCAGCAGCTTGCAGGCTCCACCAGACACCATATATTTT
TRBD2 | once | TRBJ2-3 | TRBV5-1 | CASSPGLAGVRDTQYF | TGCGCCAGCAGCCCGGGACTAGCGGGAGTTAGAGATACGCAGTATTTT
TRBD2 | once | TRBJ2-1 | TRBV4-2 | CASSHGLAPGGNEQFF | TGTGCCAGCAGCCACGGACTAGCCCCTGGGGGCAATGAGCAGTTCTTC
TRBD1 | . | TRBJ1-1 | TRBV10-2 | CASRTGVSGNTEAFF | TGCGCCAGCCGGACAGGGGTGAGTGGAAACACTGAAGCTTTCTTT
. | . | TRBJ1-2 | TRBV28 | CASSWGVSYGYTF | TGTGCCAGCAGTTGGGGGGTGAGCTATGGCTACACCTTC
. | . | TRBJ2-7 | TRBV7-8 | CASSRTRDHEQYF | TGTGCCAGCAGCCGAACCAGGGATCACGAGCAGTACTTC
. | once | TRBJ1-1 | TRBV25-1 | CASSATVPGGNTEAFF | TGTGCCAGCAGTGCGACAGTTCCGGGCGGGAACACTGAAGCTTTCTTT
TRBD1 | . | TRBJ1-1 | TRBV3-1/TRBV3-2 | CASSQDWTGKAFF | TGTGCCAGCAGCCAAGATTGGACAGGGAAAGCTTTCTTT